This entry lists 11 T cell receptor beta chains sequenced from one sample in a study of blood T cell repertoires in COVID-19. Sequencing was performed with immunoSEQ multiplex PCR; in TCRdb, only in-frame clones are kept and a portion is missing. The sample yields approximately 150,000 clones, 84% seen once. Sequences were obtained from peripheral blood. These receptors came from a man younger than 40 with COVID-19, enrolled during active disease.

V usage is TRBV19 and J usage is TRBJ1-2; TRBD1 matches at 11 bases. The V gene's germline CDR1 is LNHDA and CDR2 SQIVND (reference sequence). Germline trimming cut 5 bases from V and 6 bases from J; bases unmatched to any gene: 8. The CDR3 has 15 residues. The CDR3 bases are TGTGCCAGTAGTCCGTCGGGACAGGGGGTCGATGGCTACACCTTC. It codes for CASSPSGQGVDGYTF.

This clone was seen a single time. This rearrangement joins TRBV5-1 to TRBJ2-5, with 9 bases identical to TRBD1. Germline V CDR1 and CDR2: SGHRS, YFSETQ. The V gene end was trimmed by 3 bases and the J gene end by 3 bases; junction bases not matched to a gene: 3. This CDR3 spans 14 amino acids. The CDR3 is CASSYRQGEETQYF. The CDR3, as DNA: TGCGCCAGCAGCTATCGACAGGGGGAAGAGACCCAGTACTTC.

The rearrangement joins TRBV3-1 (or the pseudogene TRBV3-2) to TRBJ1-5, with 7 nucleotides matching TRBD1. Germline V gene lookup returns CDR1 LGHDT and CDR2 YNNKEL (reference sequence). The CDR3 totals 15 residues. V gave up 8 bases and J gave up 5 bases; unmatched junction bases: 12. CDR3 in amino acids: CASCMQGTEDQPQHF. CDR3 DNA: TGTGCCAGCTGTATGCAAGGGACAGAAGATCAGCCCCAGCATTTT.

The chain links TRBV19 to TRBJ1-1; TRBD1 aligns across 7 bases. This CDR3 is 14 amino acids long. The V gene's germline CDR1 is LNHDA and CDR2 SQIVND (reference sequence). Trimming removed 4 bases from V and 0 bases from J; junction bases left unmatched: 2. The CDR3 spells CASSTGGMNTEAFF. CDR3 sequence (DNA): TGTGCCAGTAGTACAGGGGGTATGAACACTGAAGCTTTCTTT.

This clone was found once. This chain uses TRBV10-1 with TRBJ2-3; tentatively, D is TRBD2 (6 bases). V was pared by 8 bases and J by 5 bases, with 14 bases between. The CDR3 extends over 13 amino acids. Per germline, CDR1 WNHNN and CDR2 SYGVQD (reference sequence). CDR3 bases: TGCGCCAGCGGCGGGACTGCTCAAGATACGCAGTATTTT. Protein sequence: CASGGTAQDTQYF.

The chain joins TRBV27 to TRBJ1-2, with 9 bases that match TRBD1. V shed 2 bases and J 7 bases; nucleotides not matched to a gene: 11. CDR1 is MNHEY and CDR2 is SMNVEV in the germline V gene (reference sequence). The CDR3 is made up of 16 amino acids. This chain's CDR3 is CASSLEGVTGGSGYTF. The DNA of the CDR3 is TGTGCCAGCAGTTTAGAGGGGGTGACAGGGGGGTCTGGCTACACCTTC.

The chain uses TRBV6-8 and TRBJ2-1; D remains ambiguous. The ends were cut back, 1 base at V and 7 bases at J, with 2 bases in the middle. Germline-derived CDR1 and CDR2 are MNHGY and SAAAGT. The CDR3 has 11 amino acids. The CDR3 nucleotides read TGTGCCAGCAGTTACTTAAATGAGCAGTTCTTC. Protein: CASSYLNEQFF.

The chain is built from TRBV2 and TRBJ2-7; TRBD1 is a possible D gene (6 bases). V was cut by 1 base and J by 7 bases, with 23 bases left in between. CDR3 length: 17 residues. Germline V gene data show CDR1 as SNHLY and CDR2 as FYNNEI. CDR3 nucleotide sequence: TGTGCCAGCAGTGAAGAAGCGACAGGAGCCTTGGGGGTGGAGCAGTACTTC. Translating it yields CASSEEATGALGVEQYF.

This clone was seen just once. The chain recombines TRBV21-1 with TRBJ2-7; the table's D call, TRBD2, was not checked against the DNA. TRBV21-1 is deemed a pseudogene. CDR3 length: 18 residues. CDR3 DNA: TGTGCCAGCAGTACTGCCACCGTCTCGACTAGCTTCTTTGGGGAGCAGTACTTC. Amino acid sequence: CASSTATVSTSFFGEQYF.

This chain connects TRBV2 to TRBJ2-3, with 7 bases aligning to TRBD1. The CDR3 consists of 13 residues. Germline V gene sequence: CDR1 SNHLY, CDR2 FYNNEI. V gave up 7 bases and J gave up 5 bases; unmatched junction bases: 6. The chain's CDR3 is CASTTGTVDTQYF. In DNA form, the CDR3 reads TGTGCCAGCACGACAGGGACCGTAGATACGCAGTATTTT.

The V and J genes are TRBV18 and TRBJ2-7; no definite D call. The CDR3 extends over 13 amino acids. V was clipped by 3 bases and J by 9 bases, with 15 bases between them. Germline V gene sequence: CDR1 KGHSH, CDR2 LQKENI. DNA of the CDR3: TGTGCCAGCTCACCTGGGCTGTCCGTCGCGCAGTACTTC. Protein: CASSPGLSVAQYF.